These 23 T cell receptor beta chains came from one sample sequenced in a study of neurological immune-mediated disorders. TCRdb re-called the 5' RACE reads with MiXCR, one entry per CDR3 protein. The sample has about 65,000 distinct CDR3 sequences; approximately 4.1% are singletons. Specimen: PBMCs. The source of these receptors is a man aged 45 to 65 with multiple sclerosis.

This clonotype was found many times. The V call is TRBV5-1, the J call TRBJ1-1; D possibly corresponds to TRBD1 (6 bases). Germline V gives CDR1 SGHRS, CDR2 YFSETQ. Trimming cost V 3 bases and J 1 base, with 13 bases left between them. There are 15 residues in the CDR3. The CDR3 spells CASSSYVTGNTEAFF. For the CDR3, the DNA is TGCGCCAGCAGCTCCTACGTGACAGGGAACACTGAAGCTTTCTTT.

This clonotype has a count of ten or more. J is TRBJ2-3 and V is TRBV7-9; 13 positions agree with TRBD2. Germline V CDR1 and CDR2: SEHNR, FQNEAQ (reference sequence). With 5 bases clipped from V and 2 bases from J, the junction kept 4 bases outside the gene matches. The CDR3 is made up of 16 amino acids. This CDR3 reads CASSPGLAGATDTQYF. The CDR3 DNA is TGTGCCAGCAGCCCCGGACTAGCGGGGGCCACAGATACGCAGTATTTT.

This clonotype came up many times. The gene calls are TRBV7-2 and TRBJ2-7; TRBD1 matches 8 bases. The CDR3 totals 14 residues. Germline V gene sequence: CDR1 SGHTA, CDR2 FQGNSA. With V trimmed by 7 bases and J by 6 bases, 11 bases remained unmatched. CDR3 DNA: TGTGCCAGCACGGTCACTAACACAGGGGGCGAGCAGTACTTC. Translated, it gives CASTVTNTGGEQYF.

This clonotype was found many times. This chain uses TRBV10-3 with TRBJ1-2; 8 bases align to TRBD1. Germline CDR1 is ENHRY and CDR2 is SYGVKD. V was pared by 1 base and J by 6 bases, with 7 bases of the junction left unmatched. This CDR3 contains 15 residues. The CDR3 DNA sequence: TGTGCCATCAGTGAGTGGTACAGGGGGAGAGATGGCTACACCTTC. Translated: CAISEWYRGRDGYTF.

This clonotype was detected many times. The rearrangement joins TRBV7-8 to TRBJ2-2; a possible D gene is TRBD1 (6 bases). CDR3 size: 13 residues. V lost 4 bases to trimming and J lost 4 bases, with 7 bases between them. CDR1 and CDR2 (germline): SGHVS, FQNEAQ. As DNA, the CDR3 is TGTGCCAGCAGCTGGGGGCTCACCGGGGAGCTGTTTTTT. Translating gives CASSWGLTGELFF. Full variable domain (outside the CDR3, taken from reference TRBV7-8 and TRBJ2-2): GAGVSQSPRYKVAKRGQDVALRCDPISGHVSLFWYQQALGQGPEFLTYFQNEAQLDKSGLPSDRFFAERPEGSVSTLKIQRTQQEDSAVYLCASSWGLTGELFFGEGSRLTVL.

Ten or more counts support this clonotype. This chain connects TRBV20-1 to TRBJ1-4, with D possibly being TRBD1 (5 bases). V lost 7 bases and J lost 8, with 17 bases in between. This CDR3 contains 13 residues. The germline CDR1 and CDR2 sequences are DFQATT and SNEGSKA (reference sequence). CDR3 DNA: TGCAGTGGCCAGGGAGGGAAGCAAGAAAAACTGTTTTTT. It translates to CSGQGGKQEKLFF.

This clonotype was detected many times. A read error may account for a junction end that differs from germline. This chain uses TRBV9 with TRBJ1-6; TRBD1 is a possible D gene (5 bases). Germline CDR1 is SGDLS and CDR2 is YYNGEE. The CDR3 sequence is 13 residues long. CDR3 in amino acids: CASSVSPQRDLNF. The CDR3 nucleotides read TGTGCCAGCAGCGTAAGTCCCCAACGGGACCTCAACTTT.

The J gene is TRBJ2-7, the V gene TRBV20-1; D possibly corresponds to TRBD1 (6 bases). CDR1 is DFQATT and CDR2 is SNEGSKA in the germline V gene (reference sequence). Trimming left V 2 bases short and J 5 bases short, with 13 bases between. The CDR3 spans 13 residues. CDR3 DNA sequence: TGCAGTGCTAGAAGGCAGGGGATCCACGAGCAGTACTTC. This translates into CSARRQGIHEQYF.

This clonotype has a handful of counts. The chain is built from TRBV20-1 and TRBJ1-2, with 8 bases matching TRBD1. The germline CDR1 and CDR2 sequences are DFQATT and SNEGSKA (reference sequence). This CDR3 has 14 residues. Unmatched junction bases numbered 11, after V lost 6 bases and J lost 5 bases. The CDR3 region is CSAGSGGARYGYTF. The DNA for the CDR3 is TGCAGTGCCGGATCAGGGGGCGCAAGATATGGCTACACCTTC.

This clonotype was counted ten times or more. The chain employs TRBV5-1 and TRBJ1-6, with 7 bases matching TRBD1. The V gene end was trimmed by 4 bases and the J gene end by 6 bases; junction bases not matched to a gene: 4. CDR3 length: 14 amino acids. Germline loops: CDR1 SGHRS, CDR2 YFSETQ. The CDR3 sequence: CASSTGQLNSPLHF. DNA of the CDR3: TGCGCCAGCAGCACGGGACAGCTTAATTCACCCCTCCACTTT.

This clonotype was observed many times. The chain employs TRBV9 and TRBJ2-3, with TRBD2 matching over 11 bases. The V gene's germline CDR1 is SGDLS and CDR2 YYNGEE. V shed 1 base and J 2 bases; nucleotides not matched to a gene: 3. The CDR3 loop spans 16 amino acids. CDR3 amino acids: CASSVPTSGDTDTQYF. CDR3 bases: TGTGCCAGCAGCGTACCGACTAGCGGGGACACAGATACGCAGTATTTT.

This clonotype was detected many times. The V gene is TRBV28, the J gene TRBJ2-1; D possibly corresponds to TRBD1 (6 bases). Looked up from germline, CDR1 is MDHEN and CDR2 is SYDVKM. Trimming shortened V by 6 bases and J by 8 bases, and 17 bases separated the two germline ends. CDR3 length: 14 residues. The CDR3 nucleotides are TGTGCCAGCAGCGAATACAGGGTCGGGGATGAGCAGTTCTTC. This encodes CASSEYRVGDEQFF.

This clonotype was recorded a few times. In nucleotides, the CDR3 is TGTGCCAGCAGCCTTAGGGGGGGAGGCACTGAAGCTTTCTTT. It encodes CASSLRGGGTEAFF. The chain has TRBV3-1 and TRBJ1-1, with D perhaps TRBD1 (6 bases). Trimming stripped 4 bases from V and 4 bases from J, with 13 bases between. CDR1 is LGHDT and CDR2 is YNNKEL in the germline V gene (reference sequence). CDR3 length equals 14 residues. Full variable domain (remainder filled in from reference TRBV3-1 and TRBJ1-1): DTAVSQTPKYLVTQMGNDKSIKCEQNLGHDTMYWYKQDSKKFLKIMFSYNNKELIINETVPNRFSPKSPDKAHLNLHINSLELGDSAVYFCASSLRGGGTEAFFGQGTRLTVV.

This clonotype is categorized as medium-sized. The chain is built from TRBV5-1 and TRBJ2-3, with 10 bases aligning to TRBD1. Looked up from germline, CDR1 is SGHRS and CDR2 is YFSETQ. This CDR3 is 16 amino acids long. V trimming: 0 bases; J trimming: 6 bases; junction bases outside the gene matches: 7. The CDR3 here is CASSLEGTGVGDTQYF. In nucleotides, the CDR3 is TGCGCCAGCAGCTTGGAAGGGACAGGGGTAGGGGATACGCAGTATTTT.

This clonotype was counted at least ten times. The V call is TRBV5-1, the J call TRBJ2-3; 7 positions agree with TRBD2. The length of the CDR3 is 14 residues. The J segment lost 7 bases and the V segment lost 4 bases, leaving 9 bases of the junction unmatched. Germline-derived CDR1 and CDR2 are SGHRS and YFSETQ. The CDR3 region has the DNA TGCGCCAGCAGCCTGGGAGGGGAACCCAATACGCAGTATTTT. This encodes CASSLGGEPNTQYF.

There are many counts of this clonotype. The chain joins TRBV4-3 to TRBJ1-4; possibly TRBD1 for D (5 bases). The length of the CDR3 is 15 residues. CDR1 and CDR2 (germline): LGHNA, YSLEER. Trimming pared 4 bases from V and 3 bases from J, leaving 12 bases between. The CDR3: CASSLIGGSNEKLFF. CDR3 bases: TGCGCCAGCAGCCTAATCGGGGGATCTAATGAAAAACTGTTTTTT.

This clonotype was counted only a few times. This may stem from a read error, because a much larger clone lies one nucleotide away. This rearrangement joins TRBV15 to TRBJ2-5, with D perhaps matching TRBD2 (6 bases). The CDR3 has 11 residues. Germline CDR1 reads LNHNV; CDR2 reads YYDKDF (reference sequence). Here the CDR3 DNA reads TGTGCCACCTTGGGGGGAGAGACCAAGTACTTC. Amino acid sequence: CATLGGETKYF.

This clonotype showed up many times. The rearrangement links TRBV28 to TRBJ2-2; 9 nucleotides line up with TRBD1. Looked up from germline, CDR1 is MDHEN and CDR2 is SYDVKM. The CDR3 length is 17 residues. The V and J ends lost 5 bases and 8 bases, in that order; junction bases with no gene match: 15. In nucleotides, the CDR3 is TGTGCCAGCAGTACCCCGGGACAGGGAGTCTCTGGTGGGGAGCTGTTTTTT. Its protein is CASSTPGQGVSGGELFF.

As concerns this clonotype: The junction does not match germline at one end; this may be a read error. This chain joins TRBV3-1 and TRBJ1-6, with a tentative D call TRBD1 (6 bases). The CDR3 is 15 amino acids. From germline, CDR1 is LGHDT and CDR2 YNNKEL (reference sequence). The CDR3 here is CASSQNTGWNSPLNF. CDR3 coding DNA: TGTGCCAGCAGCCAGAATACAGGGTGGAATTCACCCCTCAACTTT.

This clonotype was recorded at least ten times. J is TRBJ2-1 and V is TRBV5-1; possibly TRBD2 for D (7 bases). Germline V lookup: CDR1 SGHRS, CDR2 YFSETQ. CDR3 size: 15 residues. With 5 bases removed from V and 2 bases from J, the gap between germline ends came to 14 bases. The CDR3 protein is CASSFGEGAYNEQFF. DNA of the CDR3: TGCGCCAGCAGTTTCGGGGAGGGGGCCTACAATGAGCAGTTCTTC.

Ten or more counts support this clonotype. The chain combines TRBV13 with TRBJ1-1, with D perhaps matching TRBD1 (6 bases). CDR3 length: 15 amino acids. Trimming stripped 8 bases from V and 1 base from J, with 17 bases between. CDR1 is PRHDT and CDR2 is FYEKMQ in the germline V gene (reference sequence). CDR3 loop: CASEFMGHPNTEAFF. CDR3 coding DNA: TGTGCCAGCGAGTTCATGGGACACCCGAACACTGAAGCTTTCTTT.

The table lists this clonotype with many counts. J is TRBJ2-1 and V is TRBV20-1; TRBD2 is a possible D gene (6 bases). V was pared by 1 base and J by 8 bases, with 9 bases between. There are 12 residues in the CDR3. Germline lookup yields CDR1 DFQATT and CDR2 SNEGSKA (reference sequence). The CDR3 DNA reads TGCAGTGCTAGAGCTAGCGCCTATGAGCAGTTCTTC. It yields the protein CSARASAYEQFF.

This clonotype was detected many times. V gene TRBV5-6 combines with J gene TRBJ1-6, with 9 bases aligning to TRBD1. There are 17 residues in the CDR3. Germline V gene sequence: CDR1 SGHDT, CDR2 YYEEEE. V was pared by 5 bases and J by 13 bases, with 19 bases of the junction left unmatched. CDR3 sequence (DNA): TGTGCCAGCAGTTATGAACCGGGACAGGGCAAAATTTTCCCCCTCCACTTT. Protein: CASSYEPGQGKIFPLHF.